These 10 T cell receptor beta chains were all obtained from the same sample, sequenced in a study of low-dose radiotherapy and immunotherapy resistance in tumors. TRAV- and TRBV-specific primers, spanning alpha and beta chains, primed first-strand cDNA. The PCR that amplified TCRs ran for 15 to 25 cycles, relying on a constant-region primer and a V-primer adapter. TCRdb used MiXCR to reprocess the reads, holding one entry per CDR3 protein. The sample holds more than 9,500 distinct CDR3 sequences, roughly two fifths seen once. All receptors derive from a human donor with advanced metastatic prostate, ovarian, gallbladder or colorectal cancer (not recorded which). This table probably holds off-target reads from a library built for another chain.

The gene calls are TRBV4-3 and TRBJ1-5; maybe TRBD1 (6 bases). From germline, CDR1 is LGHNA and CDR2 YSLEER. The ends were cut back, 3 bases at V and 7 bases at J, with 22 bases in the middle. This CDR3 has 17 residues. Here the CDR3 reads CASSHIAMGGADQPQHF. In DNA, the CDR3 is TGCGCCAGCAGCCACATCGCGATGGGGGGGGCGGACCAGCCCCAGCATTTT.

The chain links TRBV7-9 to TRBJ1-2; tentatively, D is TRBD1 (6 bases). Germline V gene sequence: CDR1 SEHNR, CDR2 FQNEAQ (reference sequence). Trimming took off 5 bases at V and 4 bases at J, with 17 bases between the two ends. The CDR3 contains 15 residues. CDR3: CASSGNRELVYGYTF. The CDR3 DNA is TGTGCCAGCAGCGGAAACAGGGAGCTGGTCTATGGCTACACCTTC.

This clonotype was counted between two and nine times. The rearrangement joins TRBV6-4 to TRBJ2-3; 8 bases are a match to TRBD2. The V gene's germline CDR1 is MRHNA and CDR2 SNTAGT. CDR3 length: 14 residues. The trim removed 3 bases at V and 1 base at J, leaving 0 bases unmatched. CDR3 protein: CASSEAGGTDTQYF. CDR3 nucleotides: TGTGCCAGCAGTGAAGCGGGGGGCACAGATACGCAGTATTTT.

The chain employs TRBV20-1 and TRBJ2-1; 9 positions match TRBD2. Germline loops: CDR1 DFQATT, CDR2 SNEGSKA (reference sequence). J was trimmed by 8 bases and V by 5 bases; bases with no gene match: 13. The length of the CDR3 is 15 residues. Here the CDR3 reads CSAGGRGGSLDEQFF. As DNA, the CDR3 is TGCAGTGCTGGAGGGCGGGGGGGCTCCTTGGATGAGCAGTTCTTC.

This clonotype is medium-sized (0.01 to 0.1%). The rearrangement joins TRBV20-1 to TRBJ1-5, with 8 positions matching TRBD1. Germline CDR1 reads DFQATT; CDR2 reads SNEGSKA (reference sequence). The junction had 8 bases not matched to a gene; V was cut back by 4 bases and J by 6 bases. This CDR3 spans 14 amino acids. The CDR3 bases are TGCAGTGCTAATCCCGGGACAGGAGGTCAGCCCCAGCATTTT. This encodes CSANPGTGGQPQHF.

This clonotype occurred a few times. The V call is TRBV29-1, the J call TRBJ1-2; maybe TRBD1 (6 bases). Trimming took 7 bases from V and 8 from J, leaving 17 bases between them. The CDR3 consists of 12 residues. Germline CDR1 is SQVTM and CDR2 is ANQGSEA. In DNA, the CDR3 is TGCAGCGGCCTGGTGGGGGCTGGAGGCTACACCTTC. It yields the protein CSGLVGAGGYTF. The whole variable domain, remainder taken from reference TRBV29-1 and TRBJ1-2, is SAVISQKPSRDICQRGTSLTIQCQVDSQVTMMFWYRQQPGQSLTLIATANQGSEATYESGFVIDKFPISRPNLTFSTLTVSNMSPEDSSIYLCSGLVGAGGYTFGSGTRLTVV.

The chain couples TRBV20-1 to TRBJ1-5, with D unclear. The germline CDR1 and CDR2 sequences are DFQATT and SNEGSKA (reference sequence). V dropped 0 bases and J dropped 6 bases, with 12 bases sitting between them. The CDR3 is 14 amino acids. This CDR3 reads CSARDGSISQPQHF. The CDR3 DNA reads as TGCAGTGCTAGAGATGGGTCAATAAGTCAGCCCCAGCATTTT.

The CDR3 DNA reads as TGTGCCAGCAGCTCTACCATGGGGATAGGGCAGTTCTTC. This codes for CASSSTMGIGQFF. The rearrangement links TRBV3-1 to TRBJ2-1, with unresolved D. The CDR3 has 13 amino acids. CDR1 LGHDT and CDR2 YNNKEL come from the germline V gene (reference sequence). V lost 5 bases, J lost 12 bases, and 17 bases lay in between.

V usage is TRBV20-1 and J usage is TRBJ1-5, with 7 nucleotides matching TRBD1. This CDR3 has 12 amino acids. In germline, CDR1 is DFQATT, CDR2 SNEGSKA (reference sequence). The V gene end was trimmed by 5 bases and the J gene end by 4 bases; junction bases not matched to a gene: 2. The DNA of the CDR3 is TGCAGTGCTCGACAGGGAAATCAGCCCCAGCATTTT. Amino acids: CSARQGNQPQHF.

The chain links TRBV29-1 to TRBJ2-7, with D perhaps TRBD1 (6 bases). V lost 7 bases, J lost 3 bases, and 13 bases lay in between. The CDR3 loop spans 12 amino acids. CDR1 and CDR2 (germline): SQVTM, ANQGSEA. CDR3 sequence: CSAQGSGYEQYF. In DNA, the CDR3 is TGCAGCGCACAGGGATCAGGCTACGAGCAGTACTTC.